A single sample is the source of the 32 T cell receptor beta chains below, sequenced in a study of cytomegalovirus exposure and HLA in healthy donors. Vbeta (60) and Jbeta (13) primers were used in the PCR. Clones were read by immunoSEQ multiplex PCR, and TCRdb kept only the in-frame ones, dropping some. The sample consists of more than 80,000 clones, 75% of them appearing once. Sequencing used PBMCs. These receptors all come from a male donor in good health and CMV-seropositive.

The rearrangement uses TRBV28 and TRBJ1-1; D perhaps matches TRBD1 (5 bases). Germline loops: CDR1 MDHEN, CDR2 SYDVKM. Trimming stripped 4 bases from V and 1 base from J, with 7 bases between. This CDR3 is built from 13 residues. CDR3 region: CASSSTGNTEAFF. Here the CDR3 DNA reads TGTGCCAGCAGTTCCACAGGGAACACTGAAGCTTTCTTT.

The chain joins TRBV19 to TRBJ1-1, with 8 bases that match TRBD1. The germline V gene has CDR1 LNHDA and CDR2 SQIVND (reference sequence). The CDR3 is 17 residues long. V was clipped by 5 bases and J by 10 bases; unmatched bases: 21. CDR3 nucleotide sequence: TGTGCCAGTAGTGGAAGACAGGGGACGATACCGAGAAAAGGAGCTTTCTTT. Its translation: CASSGRQGTIPRKGAFF.

The chain combines TRBV7-9 with TRBJ2-2; TRBD1 agrees at 7 bases. The trim removed 6 bases at V and 2 bases at J, leaving 3 bases unmatched. Germline V gene data show CDR1 as SEHNR and CDR2 as FQNEAQ (reference sequence). CDR3 length: 14 residues. Here the CDR3 reads CASRAGGNTGELFF. CDR3 in DNA: TGTGCCAGCAGGGCAGGGGGAAACACCGGGGAGCTGTTTTTT.

The V gene is TRBV5-1, the J gene TRBJ1-1; a possible D gene is TRBD1 (5 bases). The V gene's germline CDR1 is SGHRS and CDR2 YFSETQ. The CDR3 extends over 15 amino acids. V was pared by 4 bases and J by 4 bases, with 17 bases between. The CDR3 bases are TGCGCCAGCAGCCACTCGGCGGGGCCTTTCACTGAAGCTTTCTTT. This codes for CASSHSAGPFTEAFF. The variable domain in full, with the rest retrieved from reference TRBV5-1 and TRBJ1-1, is KAGVTQTPRYLIKTRGQQVTLSCSPISGHRSVSWYQQTPGQGLQFLFEYFSETQRNKGNFPGRFSGRQFSNSRSEMNVSTLELGDSALYLCASSHSAGPFTEAFFGQGTRLTVV.

The chain uses TRBV7-2 and TRBJ2-3; a possible D gene is TRBD2 (6 bases). Germline V CDR1 and CDR2: SGHTA, FQGNSA. CDR3 length: 14 amino acids. V lost 5 bases, J lost 6 bases, and 15 bases lay in between. The CDR3 sequence: CASSAGTAGDTQYF. The DNA for the CDR3 is TGTGCCAGCAGCGCGGGGACCGCGGGGGATACGCAGTATTTT.

The chain links TRBV5-6 to TRBJ1-4, with 10 bases lining up with TRBD1. Looked up from germline, CDR1 is SGHDT and CDR2 is YYEEEE. Unmatched junction bases numbered 7, after V lost 4 bases and J lost 7 bases. The CDR3 is made up of 15 amino acids. CDR3 in amino acids: CASSEGTGAAEKLFF. The CDR3 region has the DNA TGTGCCAGCAGCGAAGGGACAGGGGCGGCTGAAAAACTGTTTTTT.

This sequence joins TRBV4-1 and TRBJ2-5; 8 bases align to TRBD2. Germline CDR1 reads MGHRA; CDR2 reads YSYEKL. Unmatched junction bases numbered 15, after V lost 0 bases and J lost 3 bases. The CDR3 extends over 19 amino acids. The CDR3 sequence is CASSQEAGGAGETKETQYF. The CDR3 nucleotides read TGCGCCAGCAGCCAAGAGGCGGGGGGAGCGGGGGAGACTAAAGAGACCCAGTACTTC.

This clone occurred once. This sequence joins TRBV7-2 and TRBJ1-4; D is possibly TRBD1 (5 bases). V gave up 5 bases and J gave up 11 bases, with 21 bases separating them. The germline V gene has CDR1 SGHTA and CDR2 FQGNSA. This CDR3 spans 15 amino acids. For the CDR3, the DNA is TGTGCCAGCAGCCCGGAGGGGACGAGCATTGTTAAACTGTTTTTT. Its translation: CASSPEGTSIVKLFF.

The table lists this clone with a count of one. The chain combines TRBV4-1 with TRBJ1-2, with a possible D match to TRBD1 (5 bases). Germline assignment: CDR1 MGHRA and CDR2 YSYEKL. This CDR3 has 17 amino acids. Trimming took 6 bases from V and 3 from J, leaving 23 bases between them. The CDR3 sequence is CASRRSGVTPGDYGYTF. CDR3 coding DNA: TGCGCCAGCAGACGGTCGGGGGTGACTCCGGGCGACTATGGCTACACCTTC.

This clone came up once. V and J are TRBV7-3 and TRBJ1-2, with 8 bases lining up with TRBD1. The junction had 3 bases not matched to a gene; V was cut back by 3 bases and J by 0 bases. The length of the CDR3 is 15 residues. The germline V gene encodes CDR1 SGHTA and CDR2 FQGTGA. The chain's CDR3 is CASSFQGAPNYGYTF. Here the CDR3 DNA reads TGTGCCAGCAGCTTTCAGGGGGCCCCTAACTATGGCTACACCTTC.

The CDR3 coding sequence is TGCGCCAGCAGCCAAGCTTACTCGGGACTAGCGGGATACAATGAGCAGTTCTTC. Residues: CASSQAYSGLAGYNEQFF. V gene TRBV4-3 combines with J gene TRBJ2-1, with TRBD2 matching 13 bases. Germline loops: CDR1 LGHNA, CDR2 YSLEER. This CDR3 has 18 amino acids. The trim removed 1 base at V and 4 bases at J, leaving 7 bases unmatched.

The rearrangement uses TRBV7-9 and TRBJ2-3, with TRBD1 matching over 9 bases. Per germline, CDR1 SEHNR and CDR2 FQNEAQ (reference sequence). The CDR3 contains 16 residues. The V gene end was trimmed by 6 bases and the J gene end by 2 bases; junction bases not matched to a gene: 9. The CDR3 sequence is CASSLGGQGYTDTQYF. CDR3 bases: TGTGCCAGCAGTCTAGGGGGACAGGGATACACAGATACGCAGTATTTT.

The J gene is TRBJ1-2, the V gene TRBV9; a weak D match, TRBD1 (6 bases). Per the germline V gene, CDR1 is SGDLS and CDR2 is YYNGEE. V gave up 4 bases and J gave up 4 bases, with 14 bases separating them. The CDR3 spans 14 residues. This CDR3 reads CASSPRDRIYGYTF. The DNA for the CDR3 is TGTGCCAGCAGCCCTAGAGACAGGATCTATGGCTACACCTTC.

The J gene is TRBJ2-5, the V gene TRBV11-2; a weak D match, TRBD1 (5 bases). Trimming took 9 bases from V and 5 from J, leaving 16 bases between them. This CDR3 has 13 amino acids. CDR1 and CDR2 (germline): SGHAT, FQNNGV. The CDR3 loop reads CASEEWGRETQYF. The CDR3 DNA reads TGTGCCAGTGAGGAGTGGGGCAGGGAGACCCAGTACTTC. The complete variable domain, with remaining parts taken from reference TRBV11-2 and TRBJ2-5, reads EAGVAQSPRYKIIEKRQSVAFWCNPISGHATLYWYQQILGQGPKLLIQFQNNGVVDDSQLPKDRFSAERLKGVDSTLKIQPAKLEDSAVYLCASEEWGRETQYFGPGTRLLVL.

V gene TRBV6-4 combines with J gene TRBJ2-1, with TRBD2 matching 9 bases. Germline V gives CDR1 MRHNA, CDR2 SNTAGT. The CDR3 spans 16 residues. With V trimmed by 1 base and J by 2 bases, 3 bases remained unmatched. CDR3 DNA sequence: TGTGCCAGCAGTGACTTGAAGCGGGGGGCCTACAATGAGCAGTTCTTC. Amino acid sequence: CASSDLKRGAYNEQFF.

V and J are TRBV28 and TRBJ2-3; a weak D match, TRBD2 (6 bases). CDR3 length: 15 amino acids. Germline V gene lookup returns CDR1 MDHEN and CDR2 SYDVKM. Trimming took 3 bases from V and 2 from J, leaving 12 bases between them. This chain's CDR3 is CASSFQTSFTDTQYF. The DNA for the CDR3 is TGTGCCAGCAGTTTCCAGACTAGTTTCACAGATACGCAGTATTTT. The variable domain in full, with the rest retrieved from reference TRBV28 and TRBJ2-3, is DVKVTQSSRYLVKRTGEKVFLECVQDMDHENMFWYRQDPGLGLRLIYFSYDVKMKEKGDIPEGYSVSREKKERFSLILESASTNQTSMYLCASSFQTSFTDTQYFGPGTRLTVL.

A word on this clone: Compared with germline, one end of the junction differs, possibly owing to a read error. V is TRBV6-5 and J is TRBJ1-2; no reliable D call. Germline-derived CDR1 and CDR2 are MNHEY and SVGAGI. The CDR3 length is 13 residues. As DNA, the CDR3 is TGTGCCAGCAGTTACTCCCCCAACTATGGCTACCCCTTC. Translating gives CASSYSPNYGYPF.

The chain recombines TRBV7-3 with TRBJ2-2, with 12 bases identical to TRBD2. V lost 5 bases and J lost 4; bases outside the gene matches: 5. Germline CDR1 SGHTA, CDR2 FQGTGA. This CDR3 is 16 amino acids long. The CDR3 DNA is TGTGCCAGCAGCAACACGACTAGCGGGGGCACCGGGGAGCTGTTTTTT. Residues: CASSNTTSGGTGELFF.

This clone has a handful of counts. This rearrangement joins TRBV19 to TRBJ2-7; 8 nucleotides match TRBD2. The CDR3 has 15 amino acids. The ends lost 8 bases at V and 5 bases at J; junction bases unmatched: 14. The germline CDR1 and CDR2 sequences are LNHDA and SQIVND (reference sequence). Here the CDR3 reads CASRTSHLGSDEQYF. CDR3 in DNA: TGTGCCAGTCGGACTAGCCACCTCGGGAGCGACGAGCAGTACTTC. Together with reference TRBV19 and TRBJ2-7, the CDR3 gives the full variable domain: DGGITQSPKYLFRKEGQNVTLSCEQNLNHDAMYWYRQDPGQGLRLIYYSQIVNDFQKGDIAEGYSVSREKKESFPLTVTSAQKNPTAFYLCASRTSHLGSDEQYFGPGTRLTVT.

This clone was observed a few times. The J gene is TRBJ2-7, the V gene TRBV14, with 10 bases fitting TRBD2. This CDR3 spans 15 amino acids. J was trimmed by 3 bases and V by 1 base; bases with no gene match: 3. The germline CDR1 and CDR2 sequences are SGHDN and FVKESK. For the CDR3, the DNA is TGTGCCAGCAGCCAAGGGGGGACTAGCGTCTACGAGCAGTACTTC. Encoded protein: CASSQGGTSVYEQYF. Complete variable domain (other parts from reference TRBV14 and TRBJ2-7): EAGVTQFPSHSVIEKGQTVTLRCDPISGHDNLYWYRRVMGKEIKFLLHFVKESKQDESGMPNNRFLAERTGGTYSTLKVQPAELEDSGVYFCASSQGGTSVYEQYFGPGTRLTVT.

The genes are TRBV6-5 and TRBJ1-4; 8 nucleotides line up with TRBD1. This CDR3 is built from 15 residues. CDR1 and CDR2 (germline): MNHEY, SVGAGI. J was trimmed by 8 bases and V by 0 bases; bases with no gene match: 5. The CDR3 DNA reads as TGTGCCAGCAGTTACTCGACAGGGGTGAGGGAAAAACTGTTTTTT. Translated: CASSYSTGVREKLFF.

The V call is TRBV18, the J call TRBJ1-5, with D possibly TRBD1 on 5 matching bases. The CDR3 sequence is 13 residues long. Germline CDR1 and CDR2: KGHSH and LQKENI. The ends were cut back, 4 bases at V and 7 bases at J, with 11 bases in the middle. DNA of the CDR3: TGTGCCAGCTCACTGAAGCAGGGCCAGCCCCAGCATTTT. Amino acid sequence: CASSLKQGQPQHF.

CDR3 nucleotides: TGCGCCAGCAGCACCCAGGGATTCCAAGAGACCCAGTACTTC. Translation gives CASSTQGFQETQYF. This chain links TRBV5-1 with TRBJ2-5, with D possibly TRBD1 on 5 matching bases. Per germline, CDR1 SGHRS and CDR2 YFSETQ. The CDR3 sequence is 14 residues long. V shed 4 bases and J shed 1 base, with 11 bases lying between them.

This clone was counted only a few times. The chain combines TRBV28 with TRBJ2-1; TRBD2 matches at 11 bases. The CDR3 consists of 19 residues. The germline CDR1 and CDR2 sequences are MDHEN and SYDVKM. Trimming cost V 6 bases and J 10 bases; bases outside gene matches: 23. For the CDR3, the DNA is TGTGCCAGCAGCAATGCGGGACTAGCGGTTCACACTCCACTTAAAGAGCAGTTCTTC. Its protein is CASSNAGLAVHTPLKEQFF.

The chain links TRBV7-2 to TRBJ2-7; no clear D gene. Trimming removed 2 bases from V and 4 bases from J, with 9 bases in between. The CDR3 is 13 amino acids. CDR1 and CDR2 from the germline V gene are SGHTA and FQGNSA. The CDR3 region is CASSLSLGYEQYF. For the CDR3, the DNA is TGTGCCAGCAGCTTATCACTCGGTTACGAGCAGTACTTC.

V is TRBV6-6 and J is TRBJ1-1; TRBD1 agrees at 10 bases. The germline V gene has CDR1 MNHNY and CDR2 SVGAGI (reference sequence). V lost 0 bases and J lost 6; bases outside the gene matches: 4. The CDR3 consists of 15 residues. CDR3 residues: CASSYSGTGDAEAFF. CDR3 DNA sequence: TGTGCCAGCAGTTACTCGGGGACAGGGGATGCTGAAGCTTTCTTT.

The chain is built from TRBV27 and TRBJ2-1; 8 bases fit TRBD2. CDR1 and CDR2 from the germline V gene are MNHEY and SMNVEV (reference sequence). Losses at the gene ends were 4 bases for V and 8 bases for J; bases not matched to a gene: 13. This CDR3 region has 16 residues. CDR3 DNA: TGTGCCAGCAGTTCCCGGACTAGCACGAGTAGGGATGAGCAGTTCTTC. Its translation is CASSSRTSTSRDEQFF.

This sequence joins TRBV5-4 and TRBJ2-7; D is possibly TRBD2 (5 bases). V gave up 0 bases and J gave up 3 bases, with 13 bases separating them. This CDR3 spans 15 amino acids. Germline CDR1 reads SGHNT; CDR2 reads YYREEE (reference sequence). CDR3 sequence: CASSLGENRNYEQYF. The CDR3 DNA reads as TGTGCCAGCAGCTTGGGGGAGAACCGGAACTACGAGCAGTACTTC.

Of note for this clone: The sample holds other DNA sequences that translate to the same CDR3. The chain employs TRBV10-3 and TRBJ2-5; 12 positions match TRBD1. This CDR3 spans 15 amino acids. The germline gives CDR1 ENHRY, CDR2 SYGVKD. With V trimmed by 6 bases and J by 4 bases, 6 bases remained unmatched. The CDR3, as DNA: TGTGCCATCAGCGAAGGGACAGGGGGCTTAGAGACCCAGTACTTC. It codes for CAISEGTGGLETQYF.

The chain combines TRBV18 with TRBJ1-1; D unresolved. CDR3 length: 13 amino acids. Germline CDR1 and CDR2: KGHSH and LQKENI. Between the trimmed V and J ends, which lost 2 bases and 5 bases, there was a span of 9 bases. The CDR3 nucleotides read TGTGCCAGCTCACCAGCGCGGGGAACTGAAGCTTTCTTT. Translated, it gives CASSPARGTEAFF. The full variable domain, completed using reference TRBV18 and TRBJ1-1, is NAGVMQNPRHLVRRRGQEARLRCSPMKGHSHVYWYRQLPEEGLKFMVYLQKENIIDESGMPKERFSAEFPKEGPSILRIQQVVRGDSAAYFCASSPARGTEAFFGQGTRLTVV.

The CDR3 spells CASSLTGATTDTQYF. The CDR3, as DNA: TGTGCCAGCAGCTTGACAGGAGCTACGACAGATACGCAGTATTTT. The rearrangement uses TRBV5-4 and TRBJ2-3, with D perhaps TRBD1 (5 bases). CDR3 length equals 15 residues. The V and J ends lost 1 base and 3 bases respectively, with 12 bases between them. Germline V gene lookup returns CDR1 SGHNT and CDR2 YYREEE (reference sequence). Variable domain in full (rest from reference TRBV5-4 and TRBJ2-3): ETGVTQSPTHLIKTRGQQVTLRCSSQSGHNTVSWYQQALGQGPQFIFQYYREEENGRGNFPPRFSGLQFPNYSSELNVNALELDDSALYLCASSLTGATTDTQYFGPGTRLTVL.

This clone was found once. The chain recombines TRBV4-3 with TRBJ2-4; 10 bases are a match to TRBD1. CDR1 and CDR2 (germline): LGHNA, YSLEER. V lost 1 base and J lost 1; bases outside the gene matches: 1. This CDR3 spans 16 amino acids. CDR3 region: CASSQAGQGAKNIQYF. The CDR3 DNA reads TGCGCCAGCAGCCAAGCGGGACAGGGGGCCAAAAACATTCAGTACTTC.